These 13 T cell receptor beta chains share one sample of origin, sequenced in a study of blood T cell repertoires in COVID-19. Profiling relied on immunoSEQ multiplex PCR, and the TCRdb table lists in-frame clones only, not all of them. Of 230,000 or so clones listed, roughly 84% were seen once; the top ten hold 20%. What was sequenced was peripheral blood. The receptor source for this set is a man aged 25 to 40 with active or convalescent COVID-19.

V is TRBV24-1 and J is TRBJ2-5; 7 positions match TRBD1. The V gene's germline CDR1 is KGHDR and CDR2 SFDVKD. This CDR3 spans 16 amino acids. V lost 4 bases, J lost 2 bases, and 9 bases stayed unmatched. The CDR3 bases are TGTGCCACCAGTGAGCTACAGGGGCTGGAGCAAGAGACCCAGTACTTC. Its protein is CATSELQGLEQETQYF.

As for this clone: At one of its ends the junction is not consistent with the germline gene, which may arise from a read error. The chain uses TRBV7-7 and TRBJ2-5, with D maybe TRBD1 (5 bases). CDR1 is SSHAT and CDR2 is FNYEAQ in the germline V gene (reference sequence). CDR3 length: 14 residues. The CDR3 region is CASSLVDGAETQYF. DNA for the CDR3: TGTGCTAGCAGCTTAGTTGATGGGGCGGAGACCCAGTACTTC.

The chain is built from TRBV18 and TRBJ2-5, with 7 positions matching TRBD2. V lost 2 bases, J lost 5 bases, and 5 bases stayed unmatched. CDR3 size: 14 residues. CDR1 and CDR2 (germline): KGHSH, LQKENI. The CDR3 DNA reads as TGTGCCAGCTCACCAATCCGGGGAGGGGAGACCCAGTACTTC. As protein: CASSPIRGGETQYF.

This chain links TRBV29-1 with TRBJ1-1, with 12 bases aligning to TRBD1. This CDR3 region has 13 residues. V dropped 4 bases and J dropped 7; count of bases not matched to a gene: 4. Germline values: CDR1 SQVTM, CDR2 ANQGSEA. The CDR3 is CSVGDRGRGEAFF. In DNA form, the CDR3 reads TGCAGCGTTGGGGACAGGGGGCGAGGTGAAGCTTTCTTT.

This chain joins TRBV9 and TRBJ1-1; 8 nucleotides line up with TRBD1. This CDR3 spans 14 amino acids. Germline V CDR1 and CDR2: SGDLS, YYNGEE. Trimming at V came to 4 bases and at J to 1 base, leaving 3 bases not matched to a gene. In DNA form, the CDR3 reads TGTGCCAGCAGCCAGACAGGGGCGAACACTGAAGCTTTCTTT. Translation gives CASSQTGANTEAFF.

The chain is built from TRBV11-3 and TRBJ2-7; 9 bases are a match to TRBD2. J gave up 2 bases and V 5 bases, and 7 bases lay outside the gene matches. CDR3 length equals 15 residues. The germline V gene has CDR1 SGHNT and CDR2 YENEEA. The CDR3 DNA reads TGTGCCAGCAGCCCAGGAGCGGGGGGAGCCTACGAGCAGTACTTC. This sequence encodes CASSPGAGGAYEQYF.

This chain joins TRBV6-5 and TRBJ2-2; 9 positions match TRBD1. With V trimmed by 6 bases and J by 4 bases, 3 bases remained unmatched. The CDR3 loop spans 14 amino acids. Germline V gene sequence: CDR1 MNHEY, CDR2 SVGAGI. The CDR3 loop reads CASRGTGSTGELFF. CDR3 in DNA: TGTGCCAGCAGGGGGACAGGGTCCACCGGGGAGCTGTTTTTT.

The chain has TRBV19 and TRBJ1-5; D remains unclear. The germline V gene has CDR1 LNHDA and CDR2 SQIVND (reference sequence). CDR3 size: 12 residues. Trimming stripped 5 bases from V and 9 bases from J, with 11 bases between. The CDR3 protein is CASSHLSAPQHF. The CDR3 DNA follows: TGTGCCAGTAGTCATCTAAGCGCGCCCCAGCATTTT.

The V call is TRBV6-6, the J call TRBJ2-7; D unresolved. The V gene's germline CDR1 is MNHNY and CDR2 SVGAGI (reference sequence). Deletions cut 6 bases from V and 8 bases from J, with 14 bases between. CDR3 length: 12 amino acids. The CDR3: CASRESFYKQYF. The CDR3 DNA reads TGTGCCAGCAGAGAGAGCTTCTATAAGCAGTACTTC.

The rearrangement joins TRBV5-1 to TRBJ1-4, with D possibly TRBD1 on 5 matching bases. This CDR3 contains 15 residues. Germline-derived CDR1 and CDR2 are SGHRS and YFSETQ. V gave up 5 bases and J gave up 0 bases, with 11 bases separating them. The CDR3 loop is CASRTEVATNEKLFF. Written as DNA, the CDR3 is TGCGCCAGCAGGACAGAGGTGGCAACTAATGAAAAACTGTTTTTT.

This rearrangement joins TRBV7-2 to TRBJ2-1; weak D call: TRBD2 (6 bases). CDR1 and CDR2 (germline): SGHTA, FQGNSA. V was pared by 3 bases and J by 6 bases, with 12 bases between. This CDR3 comprises 14 residues. The CDR3 protein is CASSLLDYRNEQFF. The CDR3 DNA sequence: TGTGCCAGCAGCTTGTTGGACTACCGCAATGAGCAGTTCTTC.

The chain recombines TRBV6-2 or TRBV6-3 with TRBJ2-2; D may be TRBD2 (5 bases). The germline CDR1 and CDR2 sequences are MNHEY and SVGEGT. Deletions cut 4 bases from V and 5 bases from J, with 8 bases between. This CDR3 comprises 13 residues. CDR3 DNA: TGTGCCAGCAGTTCGGGGTGGACCGGGGAGCTGTTTTTT. This translates into CASSSGWTGELFF.

The rearrangement links TRBV15 to TRBJ1-5; the match to TRBD1 covers 7 bases. The V gene's germline CDR1 is LNHNV and CDR2 YYDKDF (reference sequence). V gave up 5 bases and J gave up 0 bases; unmatched junction bases: 7. The CDR3 is made up of 16 amino acids. CDR3 DNA sequence: TGTGCCACCAGCCCCCCCCAGGGGGTTAGCAATCAGCCCCAGCATTTT. The encoded protein is CATSPPQGVSNQPQHF.